Listed below are T cell receptor beta chains from one sample, sequenced in a study of OX40 agonist ivuxolimab in advanced cancers. The data were produced by immunoSEQ multiplex PCR, yet TCRdb's version contains in-frame clones alone and is incomplete. The sample consists of 60,000 to 70,000 clones, roughly 88% of them appearing once. This specimen consisted of CD4+ or CD8+ T cells sorted from blood, obtained in a trial of the OX40 agonist ivuxolimab. All receptors come from an adult with an advanced solid tumor such as melanoma, head and neck, liver or kidney cancer. Each CDR3 is given with its conserved first and last residue. Each record gives: D gene, clone size, V gene, J gene, CDR3 protein, CDR3 DNA. The D gene is left open where the match is weak. Clone sizes are given selectively: once, few, many, or a class where the clone is expanded.

.	few	TRBV27	TRBJ1-5	CASSLNQPQHF	TGTGCCAGCAGTTTGAATCAGCCCCAGCATTTT
TRBD1	once	TRBV7-9	TRBJ1-1	CASSPGQARGRMNTEAFF	TGTGCCAGCAGCCCCGGACAGGCCAGGGGACGAATGAACACTGAAGCTTTCTTT
TRBD1	.	TRBV11-2	TRBJ2-7	CASSLGQGVREQYF	TGTGCCAGCAGCTTAGGACAGGGGGTTAGGGAGCAGTACTTC
.	.	TRBV19	TRBJ1-5	CASSARGGSAMGNQPQHF	TGTGCCAGTAGTGCTCGGGGGGGGTCGGCTATGGGCAATCAGCCCCAGCATTTT
TRBD2	.	TRBV14	TRBJ2-7	CASSHLAGVVYEQYF	TGTGCCAGCAGCCACCTAGCGGGAGTAGTCTACGAGCAGTACTTC
.	.	TRBV11-1	TRBJ2-7	CASSSEDYEQYF	TGTGCCAGCAGCTCCGAAGACTACGAGCAGTACTTC
TRBD2	.	TRBV2	TRBJ2-5	CASSPGLAGQETQYF	TGTGCCAGCAGCCCGGGACTAGCGGGGCAAGAGACCCAGTACTTC
TRBD2	.	TRBV9	TRBJ2-3	CASSVTSGLETSTDTQYF	TGTGCCAGCAGCGTCACTAGCGGACTTGAAACTAGCACAGATACGCAGTATTTT
TRBD1	.	TRBV7-9	TRBJ1-5	CASSLGDRGLGQPQHF	TGTGCCAGCAGCTTAGGGGACAGGGGTTTGGGGCAGCCCCAGCATTTT
TRBD1	.	TRBV18	TRBJ2-1	CASSTRDRSSYNEQFF	TGTGCCAGCTCAACTCGGGACAGGAGCTCCTACAATGAGCAGTTCTTC
TRBD1	.	TRBV7-2	TRBJ1-2	CASSRDRGRGYTF	TGTGCCAGCAGCCGAGACAGGGGACGCGGCTACACCTTC
.	.	TRBV7-9	TRBJ2-1	CASRQRDGYNEQFF	TGTGCCAGCAGACAAAGGGACGGTTACAATGAGCAGTTCTTC
.	.	TRBV5-6	TRBJ1-3	CASSLGLSGNTIYF	TGTGCCAGCAGCCTCGGACTCTCTGGAAACACCATATATTTT
.	.	TRBV5-1	TRBJ1-2	CASSLARSDYGYTF	TGCGCCAGCAGCTTGGCCAGATCTGACTATGGCTACACCTTC
.	once	TRBV18	TRBJ1-4	CASSRLSAQAGEKLFF	TGTGCCAGCTCGCGGCTATCGGCCCAGGCGGGGGAAAAACTGTTTTTT
TRBD1	.	TRBV2	TRBJ2-3	CASSDRGRTDTQYF	TGTGCCAGCAGCGACAGGGGGCGGACAGATACGCAGTATTTT
.	.	TRBV10-3	TRBJ2-2	CAIRSQVSNTGELFF	TGTGCCATCCGTAGCCAGGTGTCGAACACCGGGGAGCTGTTTTTT
TRBD2	.	TRBV4-2	TRBJ2-3	CASSQGASGGADTQYF	TGTGCCAGCAGCCAAGGGGCTAGCGGGGGCGCAGATACGCAGTATTTT
TRBD1	.	TRBV11-2	TRBJ2-2	CASSLSIQGANTGELFF	TGTGCCAGCAGCCTATCTATTCAGGGGGCAAACACCGGGGAGCTGTTTTTT
.	.	TRBV10-2	TRBJ1-5	CALGPGVNQPQHF	TGCGCCCTCGGTCCTGGGGTCAATCAGCCCCAGCATTTT
TRBD2	.	TRBV5-1	TRBJ2-7	CASSLVAMTSGTYEQYF	TGCGCCAGCAGCTTGGTTGCTATGACTAGCGGGACCTACGAGCAGTACTTC
.	.	TRBV2	TRBJ2-1	CASSRDGLLNEQFF	TGTGCCAGCAGTCGGGACGGGCTACTCAATGAGCAGTTCTTC
TRBD2	.	TRBV19	TRBJ2-1	CASMLSGRSNEQFF	TGTGCCAGTATGTTGAGCGGGAGAAGTAATGAGCAGTTCTTC
.	.	TRBV5-1	TRBJ2-5	CASSPRSMEQETQYF	TGCGCCAGCAGCCCCAGGAGTATGGAACAAGAGACCCAGTACTTC
TRBD1	.	TRBV5-1	TRBJ2-2	CASSQDRVGTGELFF	TGCGCCAGCAGCCAGGACAGGGTGGGCACCGGGGAGCTGTTTTTT
.	.	TRBV9	TRBJ1-2	CASSVDPTGGAFGYTF	TGTGCCAGCAGCGTAGATCCGACCGGGGGCGCGTTTGGCTACACCTTC
TRBD1	.	TRBV23-1	TRBJ2-7	CASSHQGASEQYF	TGCGCCAGCAGTCATCAGGGGGCAAGCGAGCAGTACTTC
.	.	TRBV7-9	TRBJ1-2	CASSPFGPANYGYTF	TGTGCCAGCAGTCCGTTTGGCCCGGCTAACTATGGCTACACCTTC
.	.	TRBV21-1	TRBJ1-3	CASSKDVWSRDLRNTIYF	TGTGCCAGCAGCAAAGACGTATGGTCCCGGGACTTAAGAAACACCATATATTTT
.	.	TRBV7-2	TRBJ2-7	CASSLERESLRYEQYF	TGTGCCAGCAGCTTAGAACGGGAGAGTCTGAGGTACGAGCAGTACTTC
.	.	TRBV6-4	TRBJ2-2	CASSALGHAGELFF	TGTGCCAGCAGTGCCCTTGGCCACGCCGGGGAGCTGTTTTTT
.	.	TRBV13	TRBJ2-7	CASSRLVGGGLLTYEQYF	TGTGCCAGCAGCCGACTAGTAGGTGGGGGACTGTTGACCTACGAGCAGTACTTC
TRBD2	.	TRBV5-1	TRBJ2-3	CASSLGVSGRIGDTQYF	TGCGCCAGCAGCCTGGGGGTTAGCGGGAGGATAGGAGATACGCAGTATTTT
.	.	TRBV28	TRBJ1-3	CASSLMGAGNTIYF	TGTGCCAGCAGTTTGATGGGGGCTGGAAACACCATATATTTT
.	.	TRBV28	TRBJ2-5	CASSLSGGGRETQYF	TGTGCCAGCAGTTTATCTGGGGGAGGCCGTGAGACCCAGTACTTC
.	.	TRBV20-1	TRBJ2-7	CSAHPRYEQYF	TGCAGTGCTCATCCACGCTACGAGCAGTACTTC
TRBD1	.	TRBV27	TRBJ1-2	CASSSGTGWDGYTF	TGTGCCAGCAGTTCCGGGACAGGCTGGGATGGCTACACCTTC
.	.	TRBV7-2	TRBJ1-1	CASGQTVNTEAFF	TGTGCCAGCGGACAGACAGTGAACACTGAAGCTTTCTTT
TRBD1	.	TRBV27	TRBJ1-2	CASSLGTGKNGYTF	TGTGCCAGCTCCCTGGGGACAGGGAAGAACGGCTACACCTTC
TRBD2	few	TRBV6-4	TRBJ2-1	CASSDSLAGDNEQFF	TGTGCCAGCAGTGACTCACTAGCGGGAGACAATGAGCAGTTCTTC
TRBD1	.	TRBV15	TRBJ1-4	CATGRDRGAEKLFF	TGTGCCACCGGACGGGACAGGGGAGCCGAAAAACTGTTTTTT
.	.	TRBV6-6	TRBJ2-4	CASSYGDAPNIQYF	TGTGCCAGCAGTTACGGGGACGCTCCAAACATTCAGTACTTC
TRBD2	.	TRBV5-1	TRBJ2-1	CASSLGASGGNEQFF	TGCGCCAGCAGCTTGGGCGCTAGCGGCGGCAATGAGCAGTTCTTC
TRBD2	.	TRBV7-9	TRBJ2-1	CASSLTSGRKVNEQFF	TGTGCCAGCAGCTTGACTAGCGGGAGGAAGGTCAATGAGCAGTTCTTC
TRBD1	.	TRBV10-3	TRBJ1-1	CAISDSQQGETEAFF	TGTGCCATCAGTGATTCCCAACAGGGGGAAACTGAAGCTTTCTTT
.	.	TRBV5-4	TRBJ2-6	CASSLAPLSGANVLTF	TGTGCCAGCAGCTTGGCTCCCCTCTCTGGGGCCAACGTCCTGACTTTC
TRBD2	.	TRBV4-1	TRBJ2-1	CASSQVTGGNEQFF	TGCGCCAGCAGCCAAGTCACGGGAGGTAATGAGCAGTTCTTC